These T cell receptor beta chains were read from a single sample in a study of Ad26.COV2.S vaccination and SARS-CoV-2 variants. The repertoire was sequenced with immunoSEQ multiplex PCR; TCRdb's copy has only in-frame clones and lacks some. The table lists hundreds of thousands of clones, 75% to 95% of them singletons. The sample here was peripheral blood, taken in a trial of Ad26.COV2.S vaccine versus placebo. The receptors stem from a person aged 18 to 65 who received the Ad26.COV2.S COVID-19 vaccine or a placebo. The CDR3 runs from the conserved cysteine through the conserved F or W. Each record gives: D gene, V gene, J gene, clone size, CDR3 protein, CDR3 DNA. The D gene is left open where the match is weak. For some rows the clone size is stated as once, few or many, or as a class when expanded; others skip it.

NA	TRBV19	TRBJ2-1	NA	CASSILSSNGEQFF	TGTGCCAGTAGTATCCTATCATCCAACGGCGAGCAGTTCTTC
NA	TRBV28	TRBJ1-1	NA	CASSLQATEAFF	TGTGCCAGCAGTCTTCAGGCCACTGAAGCTTTCTTT
TRBD1	TRBV7-2	TRBJ1-3	NA	CASSSTGGRGNTIYF	TGTGCCAGCAGCTCGACAGGGGGAAGAGGAAACACCATATATTTT
TRBD1	TRBV5-4	TRBJ2-6	NA	CASSRTGQGHSGANVLTF	TGTGCCAGCAGCCGGACGGGACAGGGCCACTCTGGGGCCAACGTCCTGACTTTC
NA	TRBV7-9	TRBJ1-1	NA	CASSPPAPDRNTEAFF	TGTGCCAGCAGCCCGCCGGCACCGGATCGGAACACTGAAGCTTTCTTT
NA	TRBV4-3	TRBJ1-1	NA	CASSHQPSNTEAFF	TGCGCCAGCAGCCATCAACCGTCGAACACTGAAGCTTTCTTT
NA	TRBV19	TRBJ2-2	NA	CASRAGLAGQGKITGELFF	TGTGCCAGTCGAGCCGGGTTAGCGGGACAGGGTAAAATAACCGGGGAGCTGTTTTTT
TRBD1	TRBV7-9	TRBJ1-2	NA	CASSLVEQGAGYGYTF	TGTGCCAGCAGCTTAGTGGAGCAGGGGGCAGGCTATGGCTACACCTTC
TRBD1	TRBV7-6	TRBJ1-1	NA	CASSSRTGFMNTEAFF	TGTGCCAGCAGCTCCCGGACAGGGTTTATGAACACTGAAGCTTTCTTT
NA	TRBV7-8	TRBJ2-7	NA	CASSPLFGDTFYEQYF	TGTGCCAGCAGCCCGCTCTTTGGGGACACCTTTTACGAGCAGTACTTC
NA	TRBV15	TRBJ2-1	NA	CATSRTPYNEQFF	TGTGCCACCAGCCGCACTCCCTACAATGAGCAGTTCTTC
NA	TRBV5-1	TRBJ1-1	once	CASSLAQGLGTEAFF	TGCGCCAGCAGCTTGGCACAGGGATTGGGCACTGAAGCTTTCTTT
TRBD2	TRBV30	TRBJ2-3	once	CAWSGASGSRFNTQYF	TGTGCCTGGAGTGGGGCTAGCGGGAGTCGGTTCAATACGCAGTATTTT
TRBD1	TRBV7-2	TRBJ1-3	NA	CASSSTGGSGNTIYF	TGTGCCAGCAGCAGTACAGGGGGATCGGGAAACACCATATATTTT
NA	TRBV4-3	TRBJ1-3	NA	CASSQDTGNTIYF	TGCGCCAGCAGCCAAGACACTGGAAACACCATATATTTT
TRBD1	TRBV3-1/TRBV3-2	TRBJ2-2	NA	CASSRLGQGVNTGELFF	TGTGCCAGCAGCCGCCTAGGACAGGGGGTAAACACCGGGGAGCTGTTTTTT
TRBD2	TRBV5-1	TRBJ2-2	NA	CASSLRPSGRAVTGELFF	TGCGCCAGCAGCTTGAGGCCTAGCGGGAGGGCCGTCACCGGGGAGCTGTTTTTT
TRBD1	TRBV6-5	TRBJ2-1	NA	CASSYGTDNNEQFF	TGTGCCAGCAGTTACGGGACAGATAACAATGAGCAGTTCTTC
NA	TRBV6-5	TRBJ2-2	few	CASSRPSFNTGELFF	TGTGCCAGCAGTCGCCCCTCCTTTAACACCGGGGAGCTGTTTTTT
NA	TRBV5-6	TRBJ1-1	NA	CASSLAWGGRTEAFF	TGTGCCAGCAGCTTGGCGTGGGGGGGTCGTACTGAAGCTTTCTTT
NA	TRBV5-6	TRBJ2-5	NA	CASSGLRGPETQYF	TGTGCCAGCAGCGGCCTTAGAGGGCCAGAGACCCAGTACTTC
NA	TRBV9	TRBJ1-2	NA	CASSPGQGTGPAGYTF	TGTGCCAGCAGCCCAGGACAAGGGACGGGTCCAGCTGGCTACACCTTC
NA	TRBV12-3/TRBV12-4	TRBJ2-7	NA	CASSRMSYEQYF	TGTGCCAGCAGTCGCATGAGCTACGAGCAGTACTTC
TRBD2	TRBV10-1	TRBJ2-7	few	CASGRLARYEQYF	TGCGCCAGCGGAAGACTAGCGCGATACGAGCAGTACTTC
TRBD2	TRBV11-2	TRBJ2-2	once	CASSLDPPTSGRVDTGELFF	TGTGCCAGCAGCTTAGACCCTCCCACTAGCGGGAGGGTGGACACCGGGGAGCTGTTTTTT
TRBD1	TRBV6-6	TRBJ1-2	once	CASSIPQGYYGYTF	TGTGCCAGCAGTATACCACAGGGGTACTATGGCTACACCTTC
NA	TRBV6-1	TRBJ1-1	NA	CASSDGVMNTEAFF	TGTGCCAGCAGTGATGGTGTGATGAACACTGAAGCTTTCTTT
NA	TRBV27	TRBJ2-2	once	CASSLLRPSTGELFF	TGTGCCAGCAGTTTATTGAGGCCGAGCACCGGGGAGCTGTTTTTT
TRBD1	TRBV3-1/TRBV3-2	TRBJ2-3	NA	CASSLRGPDTQYF	TGTGCCAGCAGTCTTAGGGGGCCTGATACGCAGTATTTT
NA	TRBV2	TRBJ1-6	NA	CASSAAGSSDSPLHF	TGTGCCAGCAGTGCGGCAGGTTCCTCGGATTCACCCCTCCACTTT
NA	TRBV11-2	TRBJ2-1	NA	CASSFLTGAEWSNEQFF	TGTGCCAGCAGCTTCCTGACGGGGGCTGAATGGAGCAATGAGCAGTTCTTC
TRBD2	TRBV5-1	TRBJ2-2	NA	CASSSGLAGNTGELFF	TGCGCCAGCAGCAGCGGACTAGCGGGGAACACCGGGGAGCTGTTTTTT
NA	TRBV10-2	TRBJ1-1	NA	CASSESQPFEAFF	TGCGCCAGCAGTGAGTCCCAGCCCTTTGAAGCTTTCTTT
NA	TRBV28	TRBJ2-7	NA	CASSPLYEQYF	TGTGCCAGCAGCCCTCTCTACGAGCAGTACTTC
TRBD2	TRBV28	TRBJ2-3	NA	CASSRTSGSGTDTQYF	TGTGCCAGCAGCCGAACTAGCGGGAGTGGCACAGATACGCAGTATTTT
NA	TRBV27	TRBJ2-7	NA	CASSVSGNPSYEQYF	TGTGCCAGCAGTGTATCAGGGAATCCATCCTACGAGCAGTACTTC
TRBD2	TRBV30	TRBJ2-7	NA	CAAEWAGGPYEQYF	TGTGCCGCCGAGTGGGCGGGAGGGCCCTACGAGCAGTACTTC
NA	TRBV5-5	TRBJ1-4	NA	CASSLRSRAANEKLFF	TGTGCCAGCAGCTTAAGGAGCCGGGCGGCTAATGAAAAACTGTTTTTT
TRBD2	TRBV5-4	TRBJ2-1	NA	CASSLRAGDYTYNEQFF	TGTGCCAGCAGCTTGAGGGCGGGGGACTACACCTACAATGAGCAGTTCTTC
NA	TRBV29-1	TRBJ2-3	NA	CSVDAPAGGTDTQYF	TGCAGCGTTGATGCCCCAGCAGGAGGCACAGATACGCAGTATTTT
NA	TRBV6-5	TRBJ2-5	NA	CASSPRNQRETQYF	TGTGCCAGCAGTCCTAGAAACCAACGGGAGACCCAGTACTTC
TRBD2	TRBV29-1	TRBJ2-1	NA	CSVEKGLAAYNEQFF	TGCAGCGTTGAAAAGGGACTAGCGGCCTACAATGAGCAGTTCTTC
TRBD2	TRBV5-1	TRBJ2-1	NA	CASGMLAGVNEQFF	TGCGCCAGCGGTATGCTAGCGGGAGTCAATGAGCAGTTCTTC
NA	TRBV12-3/TRBV12-4	TRBJ2-6	NA	CASHSSGANVLTF	TGTGCCAGTCACAGCTCTGGGGCCAACGTCCTGACTTTC
NA	TRBV6-2/TRBV6-3	TRBJ2-7	once	CASSYPVQGRFYEQYF	TGTGCCAGCAGTTATCCCGTCCAGGGGCGCTTCTACGAGCAGTACTTC
TRBD1	TRBV9	TRBJ2-3	NA	CASSVAGQGPADTQYF	TGTGCCAGCAGCGTAGCGGGACAGGGTCCCGCAGATACGCAGTATTTT